This record covers a single T cell receptor (beta chain). The CDR3 loop spans 14 amino acids. The V end was cut by 3 bases, the J end by 4 bases, with 12 bases between. CDR1 is LNHNV, CDR2 YYDKDF, per germline (reference sequence). These data come from a study of blood T cell repertoires in COVID-19. Some clones are missing from TCRdb's copy, which holds only in-frame ones; the method was immunoSEQ multiplex PCR. Seen here are 250,000 to 300,000 clones, more than 70% observed once, and the top ten hold 0.99%. This chain connects TRBV15 to TRBJ1-2, with D possibly TRBD1 on 5 matching bases. Sample: peripheral blood. The clonotype originates from a woman aged 40-49 years who had recovered from COVID-19. The CDR3 DNA follows: TGTGCCACCAGCAGTGTCCGGGGGACCTATGGCTACACCTTC. It encodes CATSSVRGTYGYTF.